This T cell receptor beta chain stems from a study of blood T cells in healthy people across ages. Whole-study findings and limits: Researchers report that TCR beta diversity correlated strongly with naive T cell percentage. Whereas aged donors had fewer naive CD4+ cells, long-lived donors had more of them and higher diversity.

The use of a sample-barcoded 5' primer and a J-beta primer mix characterized a second PCR of about 7 to 12 cycles. A tag from a template-switch adaptor with 12 random nucleotides marked each cDNA molecule. TCRdb independently ran MiXCR on the 5' RACE reads; one entry per CDR3 protein. The sample lists about 1.1 million distinct CDR3 sequences; approximately 38% were seen once. A remark on this clonotype: The antigen is not known.

The TCR sequence derives from a man aged 18 to 29 in good health. The sequencing input was blood.

The CDR3 spells CASSQVPISGANVLTF. CDR3 in DNA: TGTGCCAGCAGCCAAGTGCCGATTTCTGGGGCCAACGTCCTGACTTTC. This chain joins TRBV3-1 and TRBJ2-6, with unresolved D. V was pared by 1 base and J by 1 base, with 8 bases between. Germline lookup yields CDR1 LGHDT and CDR2 YNNKEL (reference sequence). The length of the CDR3 is 16 residues.